This T cell receptor beta chain came from a study of cytomegalovirus exposure and HLA in healthy donors. Study details: Approximately 200 million T cells yielded some 120 million unique TCR beta sequences in earlier analysis.

Primers for the PCR totalled 60 Vbeta and 13 Jbeta. The assay was immunoSEQ multiplex PCR, and TCRdb's table has in-frame clones only and misses some. This repertoire shows tens of thousands of clones, approximately 79% found once; its top ten account for approximately 3%. The CDR3 covers 15 residues. V lost 4 bases to trimming and J lost 4 bases, with 15 bases between them. Germline CDR1 SGDLS, CDR2 YYNGEE. Each of the donors was a healthy bone marrow donor. Nominal health characterized the donors when sampled, though unrecorded immune exposures were likely. The TCR originated in a woman in her 30s in good health and CMV-seronegative. Sequencing was performed on PBMCs. The chain has TRBV9 and TRBJ1-3; possible D gene TRBD1, 5 bases. The chain's CDR3 is CASSPSEWGGNTIYF. The CDR3 DNA sequence: TGTGCCAGCAGCCCATCGGAGTGGGGCGGAAACACCATATATTTT.